Listed below are T cell receptor beta chains from one sample, sequenced in a study of CD8+CD57+ T cells in acquired aplastic anemia. TCRdb ran MiXCR on the reads and lists one entry per CDR3 protein. The table lists about 180,000 distinct CDR3 sequences, under 50% of them singletons, with around 1.8% in the top ten. Source material: sorted CD4+, CD8+, or CD8+CD57+ T cells (not recorded which) from PBMCs. The receptor source for this set is a human donor with aplastic anemia. The CDR3 runs from the conserved cysteine through the conserved F or W. The D gene is left open where the match is weak. Expanded clones get a size class; other rows say once, few or many, or leave the size out.

D: NA
size: many
V: TRBV10-2
J: TRBJ1-1
length: 13
CDR3: CASSIGMNTEAFF
DNA: TGCGCCAGCTCCATAGGTATGAACACTGAAGCTTTCTTT

D: NA
size: NA
V: TRBV29-1
J: TRBJ2-7
length: 13
CDR3: CSADFGALGEQYF
DNA: TGCAGCGCCGACTTCGGGGCGTTGGGCGAGCAGTACTTC

D: TRBD1
size: many
V: TRBV15
J: TRBJ2-4
length: 14
CDR3: CATSSDRGPSIQYF
DNA: TGTGCCACCAGCAGCGACAGGGGGCCTAGCATTCAGTACTTC

D: TRBD1
size: few
V: TRBV7-8
J: TRBJ2-7
length: 11
CDR3: CASSRGLEQYF
DNA: TGTGCCAGCTCTAGGGGGCTCGAGCAGTACTTC

D: NA
size: NA
V: TRBV12-3/TRBV12-4
J: TRBJ2-2
length: 13
CDR3: CASSFFDTGELFF
DNA: TGTGCCAGCAGTTTCTTCGATACCGGGGAGCTGTTTTTT

D: TRBD2
size: NA
V: TRBV13
J: TRBJ2-2
length: 15
CDR3: CASSWGLADTGELFF
DNA: TGTGCCAGCAGCTGGGGACTAGCTGACACCGGGGAGCTGTTTTTT

D: NA
size: NA
V: TRBV29-1
J: TRBJ2-7
length: 13
CDR3: CSAKTGQTYEQYF
DNA: TGCAGCGCGAAGACAGGCCAAACCTACGAGCAGTACTTC

D: NA
size: NA
V: TRBV7-2
J: TRBJ1-4
length: 15
CDR3: CASSLIPATNEKLFF
DNA: TGTGCCAGCAGCTTAATCCCTGCAACTAATGAAAAACTGTTTTTT

D: NA
size: few
V: TRBV24-1
J: TRBJ2-5
length: 13
CDR3: CATSLAIGETQYF
DNA: TGTGCCACCAGTTTGGCGATCGGAGAGACCCAGTACTTC

D: NA
size: NA
V: TRBV11-2
J: TRBJ1-6
length: 17
CDR3: CASSLEVRQRSNSPLHF
DNA: TGTGCCAGCAGCTTGGAGGTTAGGCAGAGAAGTAATTCACCCCTCCACTTT

D: TRBD2
size: many
V: TRBV29-1
J: TRBJ2-1
length: 13
CDR3: CSTSGGARGEQFF
DNA: TGCAGCACCTCCGGGGGGGCGCGGGGAGAGCAGTTCTTC

D: TRBD1
size: NA
V: TRBV15
J: TRBJ2-5
length: 16
CDR3: CATSRGGQGVQETQYF
DNA: TGTGCCACCAGCAGAGGGGGACAGGGGGTCCAAGAGACCCAGTACTTC

D: NA
size: many
V: TRBV11-3
J: TRBJ2-4
length: 10
CDR3: CASTSYIQYF
DNA: TGTGCCAGCACTAGCTACATTCAGTACTTC

D: NA
size: NA
V: TRBV25-1
J: TRBJ2-4
length: 15
CDR3: CAAPGGGPPKNIQYF
DNA: TGTGCCGCACCGGGCGGCGGGCCGCCCAAAAACATTCAGTACTTC

D: TRBD2
size: NA
V: TRBV13
J: TRBJ2-1
length: 16
CDR3: CASSRRLAGERVEQFF
DNA: TGTGCCAGCAGCCGAAGACTAGCGGGAGAGCGAGTTGAGCAGTTCTTC

D: NA
size: many
V: TRBV7-2
J: TRBJ2-3
length: 15
CDR3: CASSLAIGVTDTQYF
DNA: TGTGCCAGCAGCTTAGCCATCGGGGTCACAGATACGCAGTATTTT

D: TRBD2
size: many
V: TRBV11-1
J: TRBJ2-3
length: 18
CDR3: CASSLGVGTSGYTDTQYF
DNA: TGTGCCAGCAGCTTAGGTGTCGGGACTAGCGGCTACACAGATACGCAGTATTTT

D: TRBD1
size: NA
V: TRBV4-1
J: TRBJ1-1
length: 14
CDR3: CASSRNDRDTEAFF
DNA: TGCGCCAGCAGCCGGAATGACAGGGACACTGAAGCTTTCTTT

D: TRBD1
size: NA
V: TRBV11-2
J: TRBJ1-1
length: 17
CDR3: CASRSRRLRGQDTEAFF
DNA: TGTGCCAGCAGGTCAAGACGGCTCAGGGGGCAAGACACTGAAGCTTTCTTT

D: NA
size: NA
V: TRBV20-1
J: TRBJ2-7
length: 14
CDR3: CSAGQGTPTYGQYF
DNA: TGCAGTGCCGGGCAGGGGACACCTACCTACGGGCAGTACTTC

D: NA
size: NA
V: TRBV12-3/TRBV12-4
J: TRBJ1-2
length: 14
CDR3: CASSPGSTGGGYTF
DNA: TGTGCCAGCAGTCCGGGTTCAACCGGGGGTGGCTACACCTTC

D: NA
size: many
V: TRBV9
J: TRBJ1-1
length: 15
CDR3: CASSVVSGAHTEAFF
DNA: TGTGCCAGCAGCGTAGTATCGGGGGCGCATACTGAAGCTTTCTTT

D: TRBD1
size: medium-sized
V: TRBV2
J: TRBJ2-4
length: 13
CDR3: CASIDRGQGIQYF
DNA: TGTGCCAGCATCGACAGGGGGCAAGGCATTCAGTACTTC

D: NA
size: many
V: TRBV5-4
J: TRBJ2-3
length: 17
CDR3: CASSLVSLGPSTDTQYF
DNA: TGTGCCAGCAGCTTGGTGTCTCTAGGTCCTAGCACAGATACGCAGTATTTT

D: TRBD2
size: NA
V: TRBV5-1
J: TRBJ2-2
length: 16
CDR3: CASSLVSGLGDGELFF
DNA: TGCGCCAGCAGCTTGGTTTCGGGACTAGGGGACGGGGAGCTGTTTTTT

D: TRBD2
size: few
V: TRBV24-1
J: TRBJ2-7
length: 12
CDR3: CATSVGGKEQYF
DNA: TGTGCCACCAGTGTGGGGGGGAAGGAGCAGTACTTC

D: NA
size: many
V: TRBV11-2
J: TRBJ1-2
length: 14
CDR3: CASSPRGGNYGYTF
DNA: TGTGCCAGCAGCCCGCGGGGGGGGAACTATGGCTACACCTTC

D: NA
size: NA
V: TRBV9
J: TRBJ2-7
length: 15
CDR3: CASSVEGGQIYEQYF
DNA: TGTGCCAGCAGCGTAGAGGGGGGACAGATCTACGAGCAGTACTTC

D: TRBD2
size: NA
V: TRBV7-9
J: TRBJ2-3
length: 14
CDR3: CASSGGGAQDTQYF
DNA: TGTGCCAGCAGTGGCGGGGGGGCCCAAGATACGCAGTATTTT

D: NA
size: few
V: TRBV6-1
J: TRBJ2-7
length: 13
CDR3: CASNGGTSYEQYF
DNA: TGTGCCAGCAACGGGGGTACCTCCTACGAGCAGTACTTC

D: NA
size: few
V: TRBV28
J: TRBJ1-1
length: 15
CDR3: CASSLWGQQNTEAFF
DNA: TGTGCCAGCAGTTTATGGGGACAACAGAACACTGAAGCTTTCTTT

D: NA
size: NA
V: TRBV24-1
J: TRBJ1-1
length: 15
CDR3: CATSAPGKGTTEAFF
DNA: TGTGCCACCAGCGCCCCTGGAAAGGGGACCACTGAAGCTTTCTTT

D: NA
size: many
V: TRBV5-1
J: TRBJ1-6
length: 17
CDR3: CASSFTPQGGDNSPLHF
DNA: TGCGCCAGCAGCTTTACTCCACAGGGTGGGGATAATTCACCCCTCCACTTT

D: NA
size: NA
V: TRBV2
J: TRBJ1-2
length: 13
CDR3: CASSPPGGGVYTF
DNA: TGTGCCAGCAGCCCGCCGGGGGGCGGTGTCTACACCTTC

D: NA
size: NA
V: TRBV10-3
J: TRBJ2-1
length: 14
CDR3: CAISPGPSYNEQFF
DNA: TGTGCCATCAGTCCGGGACCCTCCTACAATGAGCAGTTCTTC

D: TRBD1
size: many
V: TRBV12-3/TRBV12-4
J: TRBJ1-1
length: 16
CDR3: CASSLTWDSMNTEAFF
DNA: TGTGCCAGCAGTTTAACCTGGGACAGCATGAACACTGAAGCTTTCTTT

D: NA
size: many
V: TRBV9
J: TRBJ1-6
length: 13
CDR3: CASSVKVNSPLHF
DNA: TGTGCCAGCAGCGTAAAGGTTAATTCACCCCTCCACTTT

D: NA
size: many
V: TRBV7-9
J: TRBJ1-2
length: 16
CDR3: CASSLDAGHINYGYTF
DNA: TGTGCCAGCAGCTTAGACGCGGGACACATCAACTATGGCTACACCTTC

D: NA
size: NA
V: TRBV7-6
J: TRBJ2-6
length: 20
CDR3: CASSLDPRPPGGSGANVLTF
DNA: TGTGCTAGCAGCTTAGACCCACGACCCCCTGGGGGCTCTGGGGCCAACGTCCTGACTTTC

D: NA
size: NA
V: TRBV20-1
J: TRBJ2-7
length: 12
CDR3: CSARLQGFGQYF
DNA: TGCAGTGCTAGACTGCAGGGGTTCGGGCAGTACTTC

D: NA
size: few
V: TRBV28
J: TRBJ2-3
length: 15
CDR3: CASSLFPGVTDTQYF
DNA: TGTGCCAGCAGTTTATTTCCGGGAGTGACAGATACGCAGTATTTT

D: NA
size: NA
V: TRBV2
J: TRBJ1-6
length: 13
CDR3: CASSEAGASPLHF
DNA: TGTGCCAGCAGTGAGGCTGGGGCTTCACCCCTCCACTTT

D: NA
size: NA
V: TRBV10-3
J: TRBJ1-6
length: 16
CDR3: CAISESQGTYNSPLHF
DNA: TGTGCCATCAGTGAGTCTCAGGGCACCTATAATTCACCCCTCCACTTT

D: TRBD2
size: NA
V: TRBV20-1
J: TRBJ2-1
length: 15
CDR3: CSARTPGLVHNEQFF
DNA: TGCAGTGCTAGAACACCGGGACTAGTCCACAATGAGCAGTTCTTC

D: TRBD1
size: NA
V: TRBV7-3
J: TRBJ2-1
length: 13
CDR3: CASGRGRDNEQFF
DNA: TGTGCCAGCGGCAGGGGGCGCGACAATGAGCAGTTCTTC

D: NA
size: few
V: TRBV15
J: TRBJ1-6
length: 13
CDR3: CATSVGTNSPLHF
DNA: TGTGCCACCAGCGTCGGGACAAATTCACCCCTCCACTTT

D: NA
size: few
V: TRBV7-7
J: TRBJ2-2
length: 13
CDR3: CASSLALTGELFF
DNA: TGTGCTAGCAGCTTGGCCCTCACCGGGGAGCTGTTTTTT

D: NA
size: many
V: TRBV20-1
J: TRBJ2-5
length: 17
CDR3: CSASPPFPGGLQETQYF
DNA: TGCAGTGCTAGCCCCCCCTTTCCGGGCGGACTACAAGAGACCCAGTACTTC

D: TRBD2
size: once
V: TRBV20-1
J: TRBJ2-5
length: 14
CDR3: CSAKAGGQGEPQYF
DNA: TGCAGTGCAAAAGCGGGAGGGCAGGGAGAGCCCCAGTACTTC

D: NA
size: NA
V: TRBV9
J: TRBJ1-1
length: 12
CDR3: CASSVADSEAFF
DNA: TGTGCCAGCAGCGTAGCCGACAGTGAAGCTTTCTTT

D: TRBD1
size: many
V: TRBV25-1
J: TRBJ2-7
length: 12
CDR3: CASGRQGYEQYF
DNA: TGTGCCAGCGGAAGACAGGGATACGAGCAGTACTTC

D: NA
size: few
V: TRBV19
J: TRBJ2-5
length: 12
CDR3: CASSSREETQYF
DNA: TGTGCCAGTAGTAGTAGGGAAGAGACCCAGTACTTC

D: NA
size: few
V: TRBV2
J: TRBJ2-1
length: 16
CDR3: CASRDGWKSSFDEQFF
DNA: TGTGCCAGCAGGGACGGGTGGAAGTCTAGTTTCGATGAGCAGTTCTTC